Below are 23 T cell receptor beta chains sequenced from a single sample in a study of T cell responses to AZD1222 COVID-19 vaccine. Repertoires were generated with immunoSEQ multiplex PCR, while TCRdb's copy carries only in-frame clones and drops some. The table includes about 39,000 clones, over 75% detected once. Sequences were derived from peripheral blood, sampled 28 days after the second dose of the MenACWY control vaccine. The receptors shown here come from an adult who received the MenACWY meningococcal vaccine as a control.

The chain combines TRBV6-5 with TRBJ1-2; maybe TRBD1 (6 bases). CDR1 and CDR2 (germline): MNHEY, SVGAGI. The CDR3 contains 12 residues. Trimming left V 7 bases short and J 5 bases short, with 11 bases between. The CDR3: CASNERGYGYTF. CDR3 nucleotide sequence: TGTGCCAGCAACGAAAGGGGGTATGGCTACACCTTC.

This clone was observed once. The V and J genes are TRBV6-4 and TRBJ2-1, with D perhaps matching TRBD1 or TRBD2 (5 bases each). V gave up 2 bases and J gave up 10 bases, with 12 bases separating them. CDR3 size: 13 residues. Germline assignment: CDR1 MRHNA and CDR2 SNTAGT. The CDR3 sequence: CASSDGRGWEQFF. DNA for the CDR3: TGTGCCAGCAGTGACGGTCGGGGCTGGGAGCAGTTCTTC.

The gene calls are TRBV5-1 and TRBJ2-7; D is uncertain. V was cut by 0 bases and J by 0 bases, with 13 bases left in between. The CDR3 is made up of 16 amino acids. In germline, CDR1 is SGHRS, CDR2 YFSETQ. The CDR3 loop is CASSLEPRYSSYEQYF. CDR3 sequence (DNA): TGCGCCAGCAGCTTGGAACCCAGATATTCCTCCTACGAGCAGTACTTC.

The rearrangement joins TRBV5-1 to TRBJ2-2; D remains unclear. V lost 4 bases and J 0 bases, leaving 16 bases between the germline ends. The CDR3 consists of 17 residues. Germline CDR1 reads SGHRS; CDR2 reads YFSETQ. The CDR3: CASSRSDMSTNTGELFF. The CDR3 DNA follows: TGCGCCAGCAGCAGATCTGACATGTCCACGAACACCGGGGAGCTGTTTTTT.

The chain uses TRBV2 and TRBJ1-5; 8 bases are a match to TRBD1. The germline gives CDR1 SNHLY, CDR2 FYNNEI. V shed 2 bases, J shed 4 bases, and the junction held 7 bases outside the gene matches. CDR3 size: 16 residues. CDR3 in amino acids: CASSELARTGNQPQHF. In nucleotides, the CDR3 is TGTGCCAGCAGTGAACTCGCCCGGACAGGGAATCAGCCCCAGCATTTT.

The J gene is TRBJ1-1, the V gene TRBV5-6, with unresolved D. The germline CDR1 and CDR2 sequences are SGHDT and YYEEEE. The germline V and J ends were trimmed by 0 bases and 1 base, with 7 bases remaining between them. CDR3 length equals 14 residues. The CDR3 sequence is CASSLVDRNTEAFF. The CDR3 DNA sequence: TGTGCCAGCAGCTTGGTGGATAGGAACACTGAAGCTTTCTTT.

This sequence joins TRBV2 and TRBJ2-7; 9 nucleotides align to TRBD1. V dropped 4 bases and J dropped 1; count of bases not matched to a gene: 5. CDR1 SNHLY and CDR2 FYNNEI come from the germline V gene. This CDR3 has 15 amino acids. As DNA, the CDR3 is TGTGCCAGCAGTGGGTGGACAGGGGCTTCCTACGAGCAGTACTTC. It specifies CASSGWTGASYEQYF.

V is TRBV5-5 and J is TRBJ1-1, with unresolved D. The V gene lost 0 bases and the J gene lost 0 bases, with 9 bases spanning the gap. CDR3 length: 15 residues. Germline CDR1 and CDR2: SGHKS and YYEKEE (reference sequence). The CDR3 loop is CASSLVIHVNTEAFF. CDR3 in DNA: TGTGCCAGCAGCTTGGTTATTCATGTGAACACTGAAGCTTTCTTT.

The genes are TRBV24-1 and TRBJ1-5; no reliable D call. The germline gives CDR1 KGHDR, CDR2 SFDVKD. CDR3 length: 14 amino acids. The V and J ends lost 6 bases and 2 bases respectively, with 10 bases between them. The DNA of the CDR3 is TGTGCCACCAGTCCCAGGCTAGGCAATCAGCCCCAGCATTTT. This encodes CATSPRLGNQPQHF.

The V call is TRBV29-1, the J call TRBJ1-1; 9 bases fit TRBD1. This CDR3 has 11 amino acids. After removal of 6 bases from V and 9 bases from J, the junction contained 5 bases not matched to a gene. Germline V gene lookup returns CDR1 SQVTM and CDR2 ANQGSEA. The chain's CDR3 is CSVTGQGQAFF. The CDR3 bases are TGCAGCGTAACGGGACAGGGTCAAGCTTTCTTT.

V gene TRBV18 combines with J gene TRBJ1-4; 8 bases align to TRBD1. V lost 2 bases and J lost 8; bases outside the gene matches: 4. The CDR3 runs 14 residues. The germline V gene has CDR1 KGHSH and CDR2 LQKENI. CDR3 sequence reads: CASSPTQGDEKLFF. CDR3 nucleotides: TGTGCCAGCTCACCAACACAGGGGGACGAAAAACTGTTTTTT. Full variable domain (remainder filled in from reference TRBV18 and TRBJ1-4): NAGVMQNPRHLVRRRGQEARLRCSPMKGHSHVYWYRQLPEEGLKFMVYLQKENIIDESGMPKERFSAEFPKEGPSILRIQQVVRGDSAAYFCASSPTQGDEKLFFGSGTQLSVL.

The chain uses TRBV7-3 and TRBJ2-2, with TRBD2 matching over 11 bases. V shed 5 bases, J shed 6 bases, and the junction held 8 bases outside the gene matches. CDR1 is SGHTA and CDR2 is FQGTGA in the germline V gene. The CDR3 is 16 amino acids. The CDR3 loop is CASSLLAGGPAGELFF. The CDR3 DNA reads as TGTGCCAGCAGCCTTTTAGCGGGAGGGCCCGCCGGGGAGCTGTTTTTT.

The chain carries TRBV10-2 and TRBJ2-1, with D perhaps TRBD2 (5 bases). The V gene lost 7 bases and the J gene lost 3 bases, with 13 bases spanning the gap. This CDR3 comprises 14 residues. Germline assignment: CDR1 WSHSY and CDR2 SAAADI. Here the CDR3 reads CASTQRGFYNEQFF. The CDR3, as DNA: TGCGCCAGCACCCAACGGGGATTCTACAATGAGCAGTTCTTC.

This chain joins TRBV27 and TRBJ2-5; 7 positions match TRBD2. J lost 5 bases, V lost 1 base, and 4 bases had no gene match. The CDR3 is 14 residues long. Per the germline V gene, CDR1 is MNHEY and CDR2 is SMNVEV (reference sequence). In nucleotides, the CDR3 is TGTGCCAGCAGTTTATTGGACGGGAGGGAGACCCAGTACTTC. Translation: CASSLLDGRETQYF.

This clone has just a few counts. The chain employs TRBV24-1 and TRBJ2-7, with 8 nucleotides matching TRBD1. The ends lost 5 bases at V and 2 bases at J; junction bases unmatched: 10. Germline V lookup: CDR1 KGHDR, CDR2 SFDVKD. This CDR3 region has 16 residues. The CDR3 sequence is CATSAPGQGSTYEQYF. The CDR3 nucleotides read TGTGCCACCAGTGCCCCCGGACAGGGCAGTACCTACGAGCAGTACTTC.

The V call is TRBV4-1, the J call TRBJ1-5; no clear D. Between the trimmed V and J ends, which lost 1 base and 4 bases, there was a span of 11 bases. Germline-derived CDR1 and CDR2 are MGHRA and YSYEKL. This CDR3 has 15 residues. The CDR3 DNA reads TGCGCCAGCAGCCAAGGGGTGGGAGGGAATCAGCCCCAGCATTTT. It is translated as CASSQGVGGNQPQHF.

This clone was recorded only once. The V and J genes are TRBV19 and TRBJ2-2, with TRBD2 matching over 11 bases. The CDR3 consists of 17 residues. V lost 3 bases and J lost 4; bases outside the gene matches: 7. Germline CDR1 reads LNHDA; CDR2 reads SQIVND (reference sequence). CDR3 coding DNA: TGTGCCAGTAGTATTGATAGCGGGAGGGCCCTCACCGGGGAGCTGTTTTTT. Protein: CASSIDSGRALTGELFF.

In its sample, this clone was seen once. The chain recombines TRBV29-1 with TRBJ2-7; D ambiguous. The CDR3 totals 13 residues. V was clipped by 0 bases and J by 2 bases, with 8 bases between them. Germline CDR1 and CDR2: SQVTM and ANQGSEA. CDR3 sequence reads: CSVEEANTYEQYF. In DNA, the CDR3 is TGCAGCGTTGAAGAGGCCAACACCTACGAGCAGTACTTC.

Only a few counts were recorded for this clone. The genes are TRBV7-9 and TRBJ2-2; TRBD1 matches at 8 bases. This CDR3 region has 15 residues. Looked up from germline, CDR1 is SEHNR and CDR2 is FQNEAQ (reference sequence). The trim removed 5 bases at V and 7 bases at J, leaving 9 bases unmatched. The CDR3 DNA reads TGTGCCAGCAGCGCTCGAACAGGGGGTCGCGGGGAGCTGTTTTTT. Residues: CASSARTGGRGELFF.

This chain links TRBV9 with TRBJ2-2; D gene unclear. From germline, CDR1 is SGDLS and CDR2 YYNGEE. CDR3 length equals 14 residues. V shed 4 bases and J shed 5 bases, with 12 bases lying between them. The CDR3 DNA reads TGTGCCAGCAGCCCAAGGGCCCTAACCGGGGAGCTGTTTTTT. Translating it yields CASSPRALTGELFF.

The rearrangement joins TRBV24-1 to TRBJ2-1; 8 bases are a match to TRBD2. The CDR3 has 16 amino acids. The V and J ends lost 5 bases and 6 bases, in that order; junction bases with no gene match: 11. Germline V gives CDR1 KGHDR, CDR2 SFDVKD. The CDR3 protein is CATSGGSGISRNEQFF. The CDR3 nucleotides read TGTGCCACCAGTGGGGGTAGCGGGATCTCACGCAATGAGCAGTTCTTC.

The J gene is TRBJ2-2, the V gene TRBV3-1 (or the pseudogene TRBV3-2); 7 bases are shared with TRBD1. There are 16 residues in the CDR3. V shed 0 bases, J shed 2 bases, and the junction held 3 bases outside the gene matches. Germline CDR1 reads LGHDT; CDR2 reads YNNKEL (reference sequence). The CDR3 bases are TGTGCCAGCAGCCAAGAAGGGACAGCTAACACCGGGGAGCTGTTTTTT. The encoded protein is CASSQEGTANTGELFF.

The chain employs TRBV4-1 and TRBJ2-7; 9 bases agree with TRBD1. This CDR3 is 15 amino acids long. Germline loops: CDR1 MGHRA, CDR2 YSYEKL. The J segment lost 5 bases and the V segment lost 5 bases, leaving 10 bases of the junction unmatched. The CDR3: CASSATGTGNHEQYF. The CDR3 DNA reads TGCGCCAGCAGCGCAACCGGGACAGGGAATCACGAGCAGTACTTC.